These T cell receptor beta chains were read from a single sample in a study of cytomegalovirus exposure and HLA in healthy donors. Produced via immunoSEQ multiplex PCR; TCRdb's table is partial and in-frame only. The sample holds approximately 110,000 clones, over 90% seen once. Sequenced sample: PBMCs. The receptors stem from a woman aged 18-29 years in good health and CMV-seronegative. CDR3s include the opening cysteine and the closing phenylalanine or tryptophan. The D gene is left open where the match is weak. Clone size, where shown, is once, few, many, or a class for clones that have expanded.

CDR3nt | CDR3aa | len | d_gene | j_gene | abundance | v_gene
TGTGCCAGCAGCTTAGGTAGCGCCAGCTCCTACAATGAGCAGTTCTTC | CASSLGSASSYNEQFF | 16 | - | TRBJ2-1 | - | TRBV7-2
TGCGCCAGCAGCCCCCTTGGGGGGGTGAACACCGGGGAGCTGTTTTTT | CASSPLGGVNTGELFF | 16 | TRBD2 | TRBJ2-2 | - | TRBV4-1
TGCGCCAGCAGCTTTTACGGGGATCGAGATACGCAGTATTTT | CASSFYGDRDTQYF | 14 | - | TRBJ2-3 | - | TRBV4-1
TGCGCCAGCAGCAGGACAGGGCCTGAAGCTTTCTTT | CASSRTGPEAFF | 12 | TRBD1 | TRBJ1-1 | - | TRBV5-1
TGTGCCAGCACCAGTGCCGGGGATGAAAAACTGTTTTTT | CASTSAGDEKLFF | 13 | - | TRBJ1-4 | - | TRBV28
TGTGCCAGCAGTCTCAGGGGAGAAGGCTACACCTTC | CASSLRGEGYTF | 12 | - | TRBJ1-2 | - | TRBV6-1
TGCGCCAGCAGCCAAGAGGAACAGGGGAGGCAGCCCCAGCATTTT | CASSQEEQGRQPQHF | 15 | TRBD1 | TRBJ1-5 | - | TRBV4-1
TGCGCCAGCAGCCGAGCCGGGGGTACAAGCTCCTACGAGCAGTACTTC | CASSRAGGTSSYEQYF | 16 | - | TRBJ2-7 | - | TRBV4-1
TGTGCCAGCAGCTCGGATAAGGACAGATTGAACACTGAAGCTTTCTTT | CASSSDKDRLNTEAFF | 16 | - | TRBJ1-1 | - | TRBV7-9
TGTGCCAGCAGCAAAGGACTAGCGGCCTACGAGCAGTACTTC | CASSKGLAAYEQYF | 14 | - | TRBJ2-7 | once | TRBV21-1
TGTGCCAGCAGCCAAGTTGGGAGGGGCGGCTACACCTTC | CASSQVGRGGYTF | 13 | - | TRBJ1-2 | - | TRBV14
TGTGCCAGCAGCAAGACAGATTACGAGCAGTACTTC | CASSKTDYEQYF | 12 | - | TRBJ2-7 | - | TRBV7-2
TGCGCCAGCAGCGAAGACAGGGGCCTCCGTGGCTACACCTTC | CASSEDRGLRGYTF | 14 | TRBD1 | TRBJ1-2 | - | TRBV5-1
TGCGCCAGCAGCCCTAGGACAGGGCAAGGAAACACCATATATTTT | CASSPRTGQGNTIYF | 15 | TRBD1 | TRBJ1-3 | - | TRBV4-1
TGTGCCAGCAGCCGACAGGCCTTTGATTCACCCCTCCACTTT | CASSRQAFDSPLHF | 14 | - | TRBJ1-6 | - | TRBV11-2
TGTGCCAGCAGCCAAGATCTCCCGACAGGGGTAACTAGAGAGCAGTACTTC | CASSQDLPTGVTREQYF | 17 | TRBD1 | TRBJ2-7 | - | TRBV4-2
TGTGCCAGCGCGACAGGGGGAATTTTAGGCAATCAGCCCCAGCATTTT | CASATGGILGNQPQHF | 16 | TRBD1 | TRBJ1-5 | - | TRBV28
TGTGCCTGGAGCCTTGGGACAGCATCTGGAAACACCATATATTTT | CAWSLGTASGNTIYF | 15 | TRBD1 | TRBJ1-3 | once | TRBV30
TGTGCCAGCAGTGACTGGTCCGGGACAGGGAAACTTTACAATGAGCAGTTCTTC | CASSDWSGTGKLYNEQFF | 18 | TRBD1 | TRBJ2-1 | - | TRBV2
TGTGCCTGGAGCTATCGGTACGATAGCAATCAGCCCCAGCATTTT | CAWSYRYDSNQPQHF | 15 | - | TRBJ1-5 | - | TRBV30
TGTGCCACCAGCGCAGCCCATGGACACTCCTACGAGCAGTACTTC | CATSAAHGHSYEQYF | 15 | - | TRBJ2-7 | - | TRBV15
TGTGCCAGCAGCTTTGGGGGGGCGGGAGAAGAGACCCAGTACTTC | CASSFGGAGEETQYF | 15 | - | TRBJ2-5 | - | TRBV5-4
TGTGCCAGCAGTAGGGACAGGTTCTACGAGCAGTACTTC | CASSRDRFYEQYF | 13 | TRBD1 | TRBJ2-7 | - | TRBV6-5
TGTGCCAGCAGTTACTCATACGGGATACGCGAGCAGTTCTTC | CASSYSYGIREQFF | 14 | - | TRBJ2-1 | - | TRBV6-5
TGTGCCAGCAGTTTATCTTCAGGGATGTTGACTCAGCCCCAGCATTTT | CASSLSSGMLTQPQHF | 16 | - | TRBJ1-5 | - | TRBV27
TGTGCCAGCAGTTTATTGGGACAGGGAAATCAGCCCCAGCATTTT | CASSLLGQGNQPQHF | 15 | TRBD1 | TRBJ1-5 | - | TRBV28
TGTGCCAGCAGCTTAGGCCTCGACAGGGGGCGCTACAATGAGCAGTTCTTC | CASSLGLDRGRYNEQFF | 17 | TRBD1 | TRBJ2-1 | - | TRBV7-9
TGTGCCAGCAGCGAGAGAGGACAGTTCCCGTCTGGGGCCAACGTCCTGACTTTC | CASSERGQFPSGANVLTF | 18 | - | TRBJ2-6 | - | TRBV9